This TCR beta chain was sequenced in a study of blood T cell repertoires in COVID-19. About the study: The cDNA or gDNA used as material had been derived from T cells, B-cell-depleted T cells, or PBMCs.

From germline, CDR1 is MNHEY and CDR2 SVGAGI. The CDR3 sequence is 14 residues long. Trimming cost V 4 bases and J 6 bases, with 12 bases left between them. Source study methods: Amplification of reference gene primers provided the estimated nucleated cell counts. TCRdb's table, derived via immunoSEQ multiplex PCR, lists solely in-frame clones and lacks some. V, J and clone size derive from that table, while D and trimming were established from the DNA sequence. The data hold 35,000 to 45,000 clones, with around 80% observed a single time. The specimen sequenced was peripheral blood. The rearrangement links TRBV6-5 to TRBJ2-2; D is possibly TRBD1 (6 bases). This TCR was sampled from a man in his fifties or sixties with acute or convalescent COVID-19. CDR3 DNA sequence: TGTGCCAGCAGTTCCACCCAGGGGTCCGGGGAGCTGTTTTTT. This gives the protein CASSSTQGSGELFF.